This TCR beta chain was profiled in a study of blood T cell repertoires in COVID-19. On the study more broadly: In each case, the material was cDNA or gDNA derived from T cells, B-cell-depleted T cells, or PBMCs.

Sequenced by immunoSEQ multiplex PCR; TCRdb stores in-frame clones only, minus some. The table records hundreds of thousands of clones, approximately 90% of them present only once. Enrolled during active infection, Seattle patients were then followed longitudinally. The germline V and J ends were trimmed by 2 bases and 6 bases, with 17 bases remaining between them. This CDR3 spans 15 amino acids. Germline values: CDR1 MGHRA, CDR2 YSYEKL. The sequenced sample consisted of peripheral blood. The TCR sequence derives from a man aged 18 to 29 with COVID-19, enrolled during active disease. V and J are TRBV4-1 and TRBJ2-7; tentatively, D is TRBD2 (5 bases). This CDR3 is CASSQRSGAVREQYF. CDR3 in DNA: TGCGCCAGCAGCCAACGAAGCGGAGCGGTTCGCGAGCAGTACTTC.